Here is one T cell receptor (beta chain) with its context. Its specificity is unknown. At one boundary the junction diverges from the germline segment, which might be a read error. TCRdb ran MiXCR on the reads and lists one entry per CDR3 protein. The data contain tens of thousands of distinct CDR3 sequences, roughly 21% of them singletons. The germline CDR1 and CDR2 sequences are MGHRA and YSYEKL. The CDR3 contains 16 residues. This sample is part of a study of T cell repertoires in cytomegalovirus infection. The study, taken as a whole, reports: Clonotype analysis showed dominance of the ex vivo response by HLA-C-restricted CMV-specific TCR beta clonotypes.

The clonotype comes from a human donor in good health (CMV status not recorded). Some clones in this sample may be carry-over from other donors' samples. This chain uses TRBV4-1 with TRBJ2-1, with 15 bases aligning to TRBD2. The material was CD8+ T cells from cultured PBMCs, obtained from culture after CMV antigen stimulation. The CDR3 DNA reads TGTGCCAGTGGGACTAGCGGGGGGTCGTCCTACAATGAGCAGTTCTTC. Protein sequence: CASGTSGGSSYNEQFF.